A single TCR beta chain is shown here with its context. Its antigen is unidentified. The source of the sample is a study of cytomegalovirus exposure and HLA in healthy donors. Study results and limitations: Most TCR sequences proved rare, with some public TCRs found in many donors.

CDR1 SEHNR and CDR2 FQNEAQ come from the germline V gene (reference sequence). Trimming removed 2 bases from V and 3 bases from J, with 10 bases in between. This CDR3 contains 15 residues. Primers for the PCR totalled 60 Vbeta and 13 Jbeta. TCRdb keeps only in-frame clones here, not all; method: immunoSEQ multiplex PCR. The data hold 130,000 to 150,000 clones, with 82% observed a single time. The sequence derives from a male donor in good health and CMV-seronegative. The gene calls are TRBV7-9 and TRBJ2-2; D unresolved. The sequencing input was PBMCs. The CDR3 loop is CASSLIGPYTGELFF. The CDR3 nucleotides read TGTGCCAGCAGCTTAATTGGGCCCTACACCGGGGAGCTGTTTTTT.